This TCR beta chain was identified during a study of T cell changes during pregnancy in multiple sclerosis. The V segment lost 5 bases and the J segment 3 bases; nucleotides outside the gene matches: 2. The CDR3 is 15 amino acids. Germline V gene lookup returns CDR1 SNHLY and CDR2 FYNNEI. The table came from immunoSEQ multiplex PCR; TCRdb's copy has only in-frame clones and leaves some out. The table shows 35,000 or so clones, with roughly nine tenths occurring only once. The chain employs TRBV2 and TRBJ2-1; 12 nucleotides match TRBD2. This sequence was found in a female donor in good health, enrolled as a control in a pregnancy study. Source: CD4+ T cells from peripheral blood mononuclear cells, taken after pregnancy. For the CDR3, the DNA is TGTGCCAGCAGTTTGACTAGCGGGGGCTACAATGAGCAGTTCTTC. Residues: CASSLTSGGYNEQFF. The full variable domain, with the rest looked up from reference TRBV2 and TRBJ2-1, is EPEVTQTPSHQVTQMGQEVILRCVPISNHLYFYWYRQILGQKVEFLVSFYNNEISEKSEIFDDQFSVERPDGSNFTLKIRSTKLEDSAMYFCASSLTSGGYNEQFFGPGTRLTVL.